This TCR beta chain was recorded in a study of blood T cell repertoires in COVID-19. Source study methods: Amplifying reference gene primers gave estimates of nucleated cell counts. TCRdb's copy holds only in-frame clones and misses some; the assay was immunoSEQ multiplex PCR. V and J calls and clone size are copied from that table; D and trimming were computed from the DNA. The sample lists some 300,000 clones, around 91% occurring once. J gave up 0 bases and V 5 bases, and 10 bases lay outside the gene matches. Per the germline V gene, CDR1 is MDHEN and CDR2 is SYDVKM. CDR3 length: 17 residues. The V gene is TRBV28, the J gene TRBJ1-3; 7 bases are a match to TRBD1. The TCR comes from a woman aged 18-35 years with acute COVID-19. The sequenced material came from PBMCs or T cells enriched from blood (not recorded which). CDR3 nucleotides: TGTGCCAGCAGTCTTTCCGGGACAGCTTACTCTGGAAACACCATATATTTT. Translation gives CASSLSGTAYSGNTIYF. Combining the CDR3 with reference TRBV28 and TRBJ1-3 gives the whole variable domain DVKVTQSSRYLVKRTGEKVFLECVQDMDHENMFWYRQDPGLGLRLIYFSYDVKMKEKGDIPEGYSVSREKKERFSLILESASTNQTSMYLCASSLSGTAYSGNTIYFGEGSWLTVV.